The rows below give T cell receptor beta chains drawn from one sample of a study of blood T cell repertoires in COVID-19. This table comes from immunoSEQ multiplex PCR, and its TCRdb copy is limited to in-frame clones, with some not included. The table has fewer than 250,000 clones, over 90% seen once. Input material: peripheral blood. Every receptor here comes from a man aged 25 to 45 with COVID-19, enrolled during active disease. Both conserved end residues are part of each CDR3.

v_gene	len	j_gene	CDR3aa
TRBV9	17	TRBJ1-4	CASSVAPWTGGEEKLFF
TRBV7-3	15	TRBJ2-2	CASSSTAYGAGELFF
TRBV7-6	16	TRBJ2-4	CASSPEAGAAKNIQYF
TRBV18	15	TRBJ1-5	CASSLQGGSNQPQHF
TRBV3-1/TRBV3-2	14	TRBJ2-5	CASLRREAQETQYF
TRBV11-2	14	TRBJ2-7	CASSLAGGVYEQYF
TRBV6-1	13	TRBJ2-5	CASSDRGMETQYF
TRBV19	16	TRBJ1-4	CATIPGTGRGNEKLFF
TRBV25-1	14	TRBJ1-4	CASSDGQGFEKLFF
TRBV2	14	TRBJ2-5	CASSDRDRAETQYF
TRBV5-1	16	TRBJ2-5	CASSSVGGVGVETQYF
TRBV3-1/TRBV3-2	14	TRBJ1-1	CASSMFDRNTEAFF
TRBV11-2	14	TRBJ2-7	CASSPDRRSGEQYF
TRBV18	17	TRBJ2-2	CASSPELPDRGTGELFF
TRBV19	15	TRBJ2-3	CASSTWPPGTDTQYF
TRBV7-9	15	TRBJ2-7	CASSPPGLAGYEQYF
TRBV19	15	TRBJ2-2	CASSTSGGWTGELFF
TRBV3-1/TRBV3-2	14	TRBJ2-1	CASTSSGGAGEQFF